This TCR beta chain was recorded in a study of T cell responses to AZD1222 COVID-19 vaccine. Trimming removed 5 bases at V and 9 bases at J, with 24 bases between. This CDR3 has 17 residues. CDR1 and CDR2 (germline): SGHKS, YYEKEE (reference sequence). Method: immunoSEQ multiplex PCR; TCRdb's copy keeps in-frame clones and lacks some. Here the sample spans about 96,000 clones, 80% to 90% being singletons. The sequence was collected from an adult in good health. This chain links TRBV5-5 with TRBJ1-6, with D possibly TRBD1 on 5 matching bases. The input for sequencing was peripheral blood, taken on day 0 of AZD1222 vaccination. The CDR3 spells CASSFDPPGREGSPLHF. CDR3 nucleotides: TGTGCCAGCAGTTTTGATCCTCCGGGACGAGAAGGTTCACCCCTCCACTTT.